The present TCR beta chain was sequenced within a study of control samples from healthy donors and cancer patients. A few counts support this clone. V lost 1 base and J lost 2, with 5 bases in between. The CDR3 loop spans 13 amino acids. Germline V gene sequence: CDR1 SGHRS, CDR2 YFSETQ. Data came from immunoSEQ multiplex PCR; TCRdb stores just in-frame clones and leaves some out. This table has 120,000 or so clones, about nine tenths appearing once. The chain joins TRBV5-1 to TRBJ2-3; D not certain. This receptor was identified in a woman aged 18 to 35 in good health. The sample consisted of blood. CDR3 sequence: CASSLSPTDTQYF. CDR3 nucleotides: TGCGCCAGCAGCTTGAGCCCCACAGATACGCAGTATTTT.